The rows below give T cell receptor beta chains drawn from one sample of a study of T cells after yellow fever vaccination. Using its own MiXCR run on the 5' RACE reads, TCRdb lists one record per CDR3 protein. The table lists about 160,000 distinct CDR3 sequences, around 7.2% of them singletons, with approximately 2.5% in the top ten. Here the sequenced sample was CD4+ T cells sorted from PBMCs, taken about 5 days after the first yellow fever vaccination. These receptors originate from a man between 18 and 35 years old who received the YFV17D yellow fever vaccine. The CDR3 runs from the conserved cysteine through the conserved F or W. A D gene is named only where the DNA matches it firmly. Not every row has a clone size; where given, it reads once, few, many or a size class.

v_call	j_call	d_call	clone_size	cdr3_nt	cdr3_aa
TRBV6-1	TRBJ2-2	TRBD1	-	TGTGCCAGCACCCTACAGGGGGCAGGGGCCGGGGAGCTGTTTTTT	CASTLQGAGAGELFF
TRBV7-2	TRBJ1-2	-	-	TGTGCCAGCAGCTTTCAGGGCGGGGGGTATGGCTACACCTTC	CASSFQGGGYGYTF
TRBV4-3	TRBJ1-4	-	many	TGCGCCAGCAGCCACGGGCAGGGAGCGGAAAAACTGTTTTTT	CASSHGQGAEKLFF
TRBV5-1	TRBJ1-2	TRBD1	few	TGCGCCAGCAGCTATGGACAGGGGGGCGGCTACACCTTC	CASSYGQGGGYTF
TRBV6-2/TRBV6-3	TRBJ1-3	-	many	TGTGCCAGCAGCGGCACCTCCTCTGGAAACACCATATATTTT	CASSGTSSGNTIYF
TRBV10-3	TRBJ1-4	-	many	TGTGCCATCAGTACTGGACAGCGTGGGGGTGGTGAAAAACTGTTTTTT	CAISTGQRGGGEKLFF
TRBV6-5	TRBJ2-5	-	few	TGTGCCAGCAGTTACGCCGCGGCGGAGACCCAGTACTTC	CASSYAAAETQYF
TRBV5-6	TRBJ2-3	TRBD1	-	TGTGCCAGCAGCTCCGGGCCAGGGGACAGTCAACTTCGCACAGATACGCAGTATTTT	CASSSGPGDSQLRTDTQYF
TRBV5-1	TRBJ1-4	-	many	TGCGCCAGTGCCAAGGGGTCTAATGAAAAACTGTTTTTT	CASAKGSNEKLFF
TRBV7-2	TRBJ1-6	TRBD1	many	TGTGCCAGCAGCATACAGGGGACACCCCTCCACTTT	CASSIQGTPLHF
TRBV5-1	TRBJ2-5	TRBD1	many	TGCGCCAGCAGCTTAGACAGGGTCGAAGAGACCCAGTACTTC	CASSLDRVEETQYF
TRBV5-1	TRBJ1-2	-	many	TGCGCCAGCAGCTTCGGACTGCAGGGTTCCTACACCTTC	CASSFGLQGSYTF
TRBV24-1	TRBJ2-3	TRBD2	many	TGTGCCACCAGTGACCCTAAACTAGCGGGAAACACAGATACGCAGTATTTT	CATSDPKLAGNTDTQYF
TRBV10-3	TRBJ2-7	TRBD1	-	TGTGCCATCGAATCCGGGACAGGGGGGGAGCAGTACTTC	CAIESGTGGEQYF
TRBV19	TRBJ1-2	-	few	TGTGCCAGTAGTTTCCCGGCCCGCGGCTACACCTTC	CASSFPARGYTF
TRBV3-1	TRBJ2-5	-	-	TGTGCCTGCAGCCAAAGGCCGAACTACGGGATACAAGAGACCCAGTACTTC	CACSQRPNYGIQETQYF
TRBV7-2	TRBJ2-7	TRBD2	-	TGTGCCAGCAGCTTAGTTTTCCAGCGGGGCTCCTACGAGCAGTACTTC	CASSLVFQRGSYEQYF
TRBV7-2	TRBJ1-4	TRBD1	many	TGTGCCAGCAGCTCAACAGGGGGTGAAAAACTGTTTTTT	CASSSTGGEKLFF
TRBV2	TRBJ1-3	TRBD1	few	TGTGCCAGCAGTGAACAGGGGGCTCGATACACCATATATTTT	CASSEQGARYTIYF
TRBV20-1	TRBJ2-2	TRBD2	few	TGCAGTGCTGCAGAAGCGGGGCTAAACACCGGGGAGCTGTTTTTT	CSAAEAGLNTGELFF
TRBV28	TRBJ2-2	-	many	TGTGCCAGCAGTCTCACCGGGGAGCTGTTTTTT	CASSLTGELFF
TRBV20-1	TRBJ1-5	-	-	TGCAGTGCTAGAAAAGGGCCTAACAATCAGCCCCAGCATTTT	CSARKGPNNQPQHF
TRBV29-1	TRBJ2-3	TRBD2	-	TGCAGCGTTCAGCGGGGGGCCCACTCTAGCACAGATACGCAGTATTTT	CSVQRGAHSSTDTQYF
TRBV7-8	TRBJ1-2	-	many	TGTGCCAGCAGCCTCGCGGGGGCGGGCTATGGCTACACCTTC	CASSLAGAGYGYTF